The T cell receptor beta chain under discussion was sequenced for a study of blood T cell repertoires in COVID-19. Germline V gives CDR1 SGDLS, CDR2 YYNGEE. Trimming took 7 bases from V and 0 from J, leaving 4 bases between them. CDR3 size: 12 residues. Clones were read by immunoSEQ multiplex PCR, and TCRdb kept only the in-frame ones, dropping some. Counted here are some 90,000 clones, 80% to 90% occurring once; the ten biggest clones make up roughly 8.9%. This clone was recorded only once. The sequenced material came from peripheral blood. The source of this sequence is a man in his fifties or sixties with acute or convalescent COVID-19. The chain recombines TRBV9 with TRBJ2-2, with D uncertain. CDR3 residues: CASSPNTGELFF. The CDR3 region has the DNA TGTGCCAGCTCTCCGAACACCGGGGAGCTGTTTTTT.